The 4 T cell receptor beta chains listed next were all sequenced from one sample in a study of CD8 T cells in Susac syndrome (dated by TCRdb to the late 2010s). Library construction relied on the immunoSEQ multiplex PCR assay. RNA was extracted using the RNeasy kit, and 0.5 to 1 microgram was reverse transcribed with random hexamers. TCRdb cleaned the public reads at Q25 with fastp, built clones with MiXCR and kept in-frame beta chains. Each entry is one CDR3 protein sequence, shown with its most common DNA and genes. The sample table shows some 130,000 distinct CDR3 sequences, and roughly 95% are seen once. The top ten clonotypes cover roughly 0.11% of the sample. The specimen was CD4+ T cells from PBMCs. Receptor source: a human donor in good health.

V gene TRBV5-1 combines with J gene TRBJ2-6; D ambiguous. The CDR3 is 16 residues long. In germline, CDR1 is SGHRS, CDR2 YFSETQ. V dropped 4 bases and J dropped 0 bases, with 11 bases sitting between them. The CDR3 loop reads CASSPSVLSGANVLTF. The DNA of the CDR3 is TGCGCCAGCAGCCCCAGCGTCCTCTCTGGGGCCAACGTCCTGACTTTC.

V usage is TRBV3-1 and J usage is TRBJ2-5, with a possible D match to TRBD1 (6 bases). Trimming took off 6 bases at V and 2 bases at J, with 22 bases between the two ends. In germline, CDR1 is LGHDT, CDR2 YNNKEL (reference sequence). This CDR3 spans 17 amino acids. This CDR3 reads CASSGGGSLTSQETQYF. CDR3 coding DNA: TGTGCCAGCAGTGGGGGCGGCAGCCTCACTTCGCAAGAGACCCAGTACTTC.

In its sample, this clonotype was seen once. This chain connects TRBV9 to TRBJ1-1; no definite D call. Trimming pared 3 bases from V and 0 bases from J, leaving 6 bases between. This CDR3 spans 13 amino acids. Germline V gene lookup returns CDR1 SGDLS and CDR2 YYNGEE. CDR3 coding DNA: TGTGCCAGCAGCGCCTTGATGAACACTGAAGCTTTCTTT. Translated, it gives CASSALMNTEAFF.

The genes are TRBV6-6 and TRBJ2-3, with D hard to call. CDR3 length: 14 amino acids. Germline loops: CDR1 MNHNY, CDR2 SVGAGI (reference sequence). V dropped 3 bases and J dropped 2 bases, with 9 bases sitting between them. DNA of the CDR3: TGTGCCAGCAGTTATACCGTTTTCACAGATACGCAGTATTTT. Protein product: CASSYTVFTDTQYF.